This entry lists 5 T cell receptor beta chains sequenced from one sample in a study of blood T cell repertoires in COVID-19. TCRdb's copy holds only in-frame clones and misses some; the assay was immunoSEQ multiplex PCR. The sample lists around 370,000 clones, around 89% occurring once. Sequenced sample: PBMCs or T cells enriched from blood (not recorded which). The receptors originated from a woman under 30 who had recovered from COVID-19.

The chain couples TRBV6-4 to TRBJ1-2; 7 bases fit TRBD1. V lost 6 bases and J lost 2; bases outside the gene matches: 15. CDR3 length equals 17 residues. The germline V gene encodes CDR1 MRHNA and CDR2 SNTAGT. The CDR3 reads CASSAKLTPTGNYGYTF. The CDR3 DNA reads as TGTGCCAGCAGCGCCAAACTCACTCCGACAGGGAACTATGGCTACACCTTC.

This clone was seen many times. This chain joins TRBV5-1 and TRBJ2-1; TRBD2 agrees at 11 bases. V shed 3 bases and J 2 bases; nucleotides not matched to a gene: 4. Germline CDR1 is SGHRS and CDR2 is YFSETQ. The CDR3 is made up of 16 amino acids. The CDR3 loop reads CASSSGTSGTYNEQFF. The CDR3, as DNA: TGCGCCAGCAGCTCCGGGACTAGCGGCACCTACAATGAGCAGTTCTTC.

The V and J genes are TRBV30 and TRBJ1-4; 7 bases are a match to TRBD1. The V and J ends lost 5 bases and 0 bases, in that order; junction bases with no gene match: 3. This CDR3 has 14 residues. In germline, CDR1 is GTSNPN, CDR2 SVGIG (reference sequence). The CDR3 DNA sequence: TGTGCCTGGGACAGGGCCGCAACTAATGAAAAACTGTTTTTT. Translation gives CAWDRAATNEKLFF.

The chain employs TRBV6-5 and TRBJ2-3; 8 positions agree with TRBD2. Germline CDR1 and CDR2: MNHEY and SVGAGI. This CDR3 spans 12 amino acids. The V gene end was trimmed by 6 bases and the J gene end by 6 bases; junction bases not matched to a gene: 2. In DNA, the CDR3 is TGTGCCAGCAGGCGGGGGGACGATACGCAGTATTTT. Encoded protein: CASRRGDDTQYF.

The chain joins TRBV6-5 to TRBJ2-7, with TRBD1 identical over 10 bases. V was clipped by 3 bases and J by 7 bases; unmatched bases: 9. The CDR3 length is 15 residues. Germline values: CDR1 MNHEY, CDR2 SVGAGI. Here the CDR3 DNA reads TGTGCCAGCAGTTATCAGAGACAGGGGGCGGGGGAGCAGTACTTC. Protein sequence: CASSYQRQGAGEQYF.